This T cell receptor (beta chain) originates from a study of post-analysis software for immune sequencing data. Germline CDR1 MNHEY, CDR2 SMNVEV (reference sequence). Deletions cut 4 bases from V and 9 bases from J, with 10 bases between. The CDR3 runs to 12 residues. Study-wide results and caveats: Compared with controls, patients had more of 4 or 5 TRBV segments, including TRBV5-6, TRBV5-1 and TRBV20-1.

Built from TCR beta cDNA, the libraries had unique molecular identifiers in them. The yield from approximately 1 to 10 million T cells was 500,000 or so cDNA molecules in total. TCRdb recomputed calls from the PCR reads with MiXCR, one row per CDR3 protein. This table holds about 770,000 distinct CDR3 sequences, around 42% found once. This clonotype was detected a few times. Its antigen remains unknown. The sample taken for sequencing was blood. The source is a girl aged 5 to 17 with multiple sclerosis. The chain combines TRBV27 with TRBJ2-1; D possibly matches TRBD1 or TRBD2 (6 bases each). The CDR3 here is CASSSQGGEQFF. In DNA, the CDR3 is TGTGCCAGCAGTTCACAGGGAGGTGAGCAGTTCTTC.